These 17 T cell receptor beta chains originate from one sample sequenced in a study of a mutant IDH1 vaccine in newly diagnosed glioma. Time point reported: baseline, week 1 (first vaccination visit). Treatment indicated: pre-vaccination baseline after standard-of-care therapy. Here immunoSEQ multiplex PCR was the method, and the copy in TCRdb shows in-frame clones only, minus some. Of 85,000 to 100,000 clones listed, roughly 85% are singletons. The specimen comprised PBMCs, sampled from a glioma patient treated with radiotherapy, temozolomide or both. Receptor source: a woman between 50 and 59 years old with glioma.

V is TRBV6-4 and J is TRBJ1-4; the D gene is possibly TRBD1 (5 bases). This CDR3 has 14 residues. V lost 6 bases, J lost 10 bases, and 18 bases lay in between. Germline V gene sequence: CDR1 MRHNA, CDR2 SNTAGT. CDR3 region: CASRMTVLEGKLFF. The CDR3 coding sequence is TGTGCCAGCAGGATGACAGTTCTGGAAGGAAAACTGTTTTTT.

This clone occurred once. The chain employs TRBV2 and TRBJ2-2; the D call may be TRBD1 or TRBD2 (5 bases each). Trimming took off 5 bases at V and 6 bases at J, with 16 bases between the two ends. The germline gives CDR1 SNHLY, CDR2 FYNNEI. This CDR3 comprises 15 residues. The CDR3 coding sequence is TGTGCCAGCAGTCGGGAAGGGGTGGACTCCGGGGAGCTGTTTTTT. It yields the protein CASSREGVDSGELFF.

The rearrangement joins TRBV7-9 to TRBJ1-2, with D uncertain. V was clipped by 5 bases and J by 6 bases, with 10 bases between them. The V gene's germline CDR1 is SEHNR and CDR2 FQNEAQ (reference sequence). CDR3 length equals 12 residues. CDR3 protein: CASSPLNHGYTF. The CDR3 DNA sequence: TGTGCCAGCAGCCCCTTGAACCATGGCTACACCTTC.

The chain couples TRBV2 to TRBJ2-1; possible D gene TRBD2, 5 bases. The germline V and J ends were trimmed by 2 bases and 8 bases, with 10 bases remaining between them. The CDR3 totals 13 residues. CDR1 SNHLY and CDR2 FYNNEI come from the germline V gene. This CDR3 reads CASSEKRWDEQFF. The DNA for the CDR3 is TGTGCCAGCAGTGAAAAGCGGTGGGATGAGCAGTTCTTC. The entire variable domain, with the rest obtained from reference TRBV2 and TRBJ2-1, is as follows: EPEVTQTPSHQVTQMGQEVILRCVPISNHLYFYWYRQILGQKVEFLVSFYNNEISEKSEIFDDQFSVERPDGSNFTLKIRSTKLEDSAMYFCASSEKRWDEQFFGPGTRLTVL.

The chain joins TRBV7-9 to TRBJ1-5, with D unclear. CDR1 is SEHNR, CDR2 FQNEAQ, per germline (reference sequence). V was shortened by 1 base and J by 3 bases, with 10 bases between the two germline ends. This CDR3 comprises 15 residues. The CDR3 nucleotides read TGTGCCAGCAGCTTAGTGGGAGGCCCCAATCAGCCCCAGCATTTT. This encodes CASSLVGGPNQPQHF.

The chain recombines TRBV2 with TRBJ1-6; 8 nucleotides agree with TRBD1. Germline CDR1 is SNHLY and CDR2 is FYNNEI. CDR3 length: 12 residues. The junction had 2 bases not matched to a gene; V was cut back by 6 bases and J by 10 bases. CDR3 nucleotide sequence: TGTGCCAGCAGGGGGACAGGATCACCCCTCCACTTT. Its translation is CASRGTGSPLHF.

The chain joins TRBV10-1 to TRBJ2-2, with 7 bases aligning to TRBD1. The trim removed 7 bases at V and 6 bases at J, leaving 17 bases unmatched. Germline-derived CDR1 and CDR2 are WNHNN and SYGVQD (reference sequence). The CDR3 contains 17 residues. DNA of the CDR3: TGCGCCAGCACCTTCCATTCGACAGGGAATGTTGCCGGGGAGCTGTTTTTT. Its translation is CASTFHSTGNVAGELFF.

This rearrangement joins TRBV5-6 to TRBJ1-2, with 7 bases fitting TRBD1. The ends lost 4 bases at V and 4 bases at J; junction bases unmatched: 1. Germline values: CDR1 SGHDT, CDR2 YYEEEE. The length of the CDR3 is 12 residues. The CDR3 loop reads CASSTGVYGYTF. As DNA, the CDR3 is TGTGCCAGCAGCACAGGGGTCTATGGCTACACCTTC.

This chain links TRBV30 with TRBJ2-3; D gene unclear. The CDR3 covers 12 residues. Trimming shortened V by 0 bases and J by 5 bases, and 6 bases separated the two germline ends. Germline-derived CDR1 and CDR2 are GTSNPN and SVGIG (reference sequence). CDR3 sequence reads: CAWSVLRDTQYF. The CDR3 nucleotides read TGTGCCTGGAGTGTACTTCGAGATACGCAGTATTTT.

The chain employs TRBV5-6 and TRBJ1-2, with D possibly matching TRBD1 (5 bases). V lost 3 bases, J lost 7 bases, and 16 bases lay in between. This CDR3 has 14 residues. Per the germline V gene, CDR1 is SGHDT and CDR2 is YYEEEE. The CDR3 loop reads CASSWRQPGGGYTF. CDR3 nucleotides: TGTGCCAGCAGCTGGCGTCAGCCGGGGGGTGGCTACACCTTC.

The rearrangement links TRBV27 to TRBJ1-5; D is possibly TRBD1 (5 bases). The CDR3 is 14 amino acids. Deletions cut 5 bases from V and 0 bases from J, with 8 bases between. The germline V gene has CDR1 MNHEY and CDR2 SMNVEV (reference sequence). In nucleotides, the CDR3 is TGTGCCAGCAGTCGGGGGGATAGCAATCAGCCCCAGCATTTT. Its translation is CASSRGDSNQPQHF.

This chain links TRBV10-1 with TRBJ2-2, with 8 bases lining up with TRBD1. Trimming removed 2 bases from V and 7 bases from J; junction bases left unmatched: 6. This CDR3 comprises 15 residues. Per germline, CDR1 WNHNN and CDR2 SYGVQD (reference sequence). The CDR3 loop reads CASSEAGGQDGELFF. DNA for the CDR3: TGCGCCAGCAGTGAGGCAGGGGGCCAGGACGGGGAGCTGTTTTTT.

The chain is built from TRBV5-4 and TRBJ1-2, with 7 bases identical to TRBD1. The CDR3 runs 15 residues. Per germline, CDR1 SGHNT and CDR2 YYREEE (reference sequence). Trimming removed 3 bases from V and 2 bases from J; junction bases left unmatched: 7. In nucleotides, the CDR3 is TGTGCCAGCAGCTGGGACCGGGACAGCAACTATGGCTACACCTTC. It encodes CASSWDRDSNYGYTF.

The chain is built from TRBV4-2 and TRBJ1-2, with D possibly TRBD1 on 5 matching bases. The ends were cut back, 1 base at V and 7 bases at J, with 13 bases in the middle. This CDR3 contains 14 residues. In germline, CDR1 is LGHNA, CDR2 YNFKEQ. The CDR3 region is CASSQGPGQRGYTF. In DNA, the CDR3 is TGTGCCAGCAGCCAAGGACCGGGGCAGCGTGGCTACACCTTC.

Worth noting for this clone: Other DNA sequences in the same sample also yield this CDR3. The V gene is TRBV27, the J gene TRBJ2-7, with 8 nucleotides matching TRBD1. CDR1 is MNHEY and CDR2 is SMNVEV in the germline V gene (reference sequence). The CDR3 is 14 residues long. The J segment lost 0 bases and the V segment lost 6 bases, leaving 4 bases of the junction unmatched. In DNA, the CDR3 is TGTGCCAGCAGCCGTACAGGGGGCTCCTACGAGCAGTACTTC. This translates into CASSRTGGSYEQYF.

This clone was counted once. This rearrangement joins TRBV15 to TRBJ1-6; TRBD1 might be the D (5 bases). CDR1 is LNHNV, CDR2 YYDKDF, per germline (reference sequence). This CDR3 has 17 amino acids. Between the trimmed V and J ends, which lost 0 bases and 2 bases, there was a span of 11 bases. CDR3 DNA: TGTGCCACCAGCAGAGATAGTGGGGCTACCTATAATTCACCCCTCCACTTT. This gives the protein CATSRDSGATYNSPLHF.

V gene TRBV5-1 combines with J gene TRBJ1-2, with D possibly TRBD1 on 5 matching bases. V lost 1 base to trimming and J lost 0 bases, with 16 bases between them. Germline V gene lookup returns CDR1 SGHRS and CDR2 YFSETQ. The CDR3 has 17 residues. CDR3 DNA: TGCGCCAGCAGCTTGTACGCATTAGGGGCTTCTAACTATGGCTACACCTTC. Its protein product is CASSLYALGASNYGYTF.